This T cell receptor (beta chain) is from a study of CD8 T cells in Susac syndrome. CDR3 length: 11 amino acids. V was trimmed by 3 bases and J by 4 bases, leaving 6 bases between them. Germline V CDR1 and CDR2: DFQATT, SNEGSKA (reference sequence). TEMRA cells were FACS-enriched, and CD8+ and CD4+ T cells were isolated negatively. Random hexamers were used to reverse transcribe an amount of about 0.5 to 1 ug RNA. TCRdb re-derived calls from the immunoSEQ multiplex PCR reads in MiXCR, one entry per CDR3 protein. The sample has about 150,000 distinct CDR3 sequences, approximately 95% seen once. This sequence was found in a human donor with Susac syndrome. The specimen was CD4+ T cells from PBMCs. The V call is TRBV20-1, the J call TRBJ2-5; D is ambiguous. CDR3 region: CSARGRETQYF. The CDR3 coding sequence is TGCAGTGCTAGGGGCAGAGAGACCCAGTACTTC.